The 30 T cell receptor beta chains listed next were all sequenced from one sample in a study of blood T cell repertoires in COVID-19. TCRdb's copy holds only in-frame clones and misses some; the assay was immunoSEQ multiplex PCR. Among under 300,000 clones listed, around 91% were seen once. Sequenced: peripheral blood. Receptors originate from a woman aged 60 to 75 with COVID-19, enrolled during active disease.

V usage is TRBV4-2 and J usage is TRBJ1-2, with D unclear. The CDR3 has 14 residues. Trimming took off 1 base at V and 6 bases at J, with 12 bases between the two ends. Germline CDR1 and CDR2: LGHNA and YNFKEQ. CDR3 DNA: TGTGCCAGCAGCCAAGGGTTTGCCGGGAATGGCTACACCTTC. Amino acid sequence: CASSQGFAGNGYTF.

The rearrangement uses TRBV7-9 and TRBJ2-7; 8 bases agree with TRBD1. Losses at the gene ends were 6 bases for V and 4 bases for J; bases not matched to a gene: 11. Germline CDR1 reads SEHNR; CDR2 reads FQNEAQ (reference sequence). The CDR3 is made up of 15 amino acids. The CDR3 nucleotides read TGTGCCAGCAGTGACCCGGGACAGGCTGTGTACGAGCAGTACTTC. Its protein product is CASSDPGQAVYEQYF.

This chain joins TRBV7-9 and TRBJ2-1; maybe TRBD2 (5 bases). In germline, CDR1 is SEHNR, CDR2 FQNEAQ (reference sequence). The V end lost 5 bases, the J end lost 0 bases, and 14 bases lay between the germline ends. The CDR3 contains 16 residues. The CDR3 DNA sequence: TGTGCCAGCAGCCGAAGCGGCCTCGGCTCCTACAATGAGCAGTTCTTC. This gives the protein CASSRSGLGSYNEQFF.

CDR3 residues: CASSYPGGETQYF. The CDR3 nucleotides are TGTGCCAGCAGTTACCCGGGAGGAGAGACCCAGTACTTC. The J gene is TRBJ2-5, the V gene TRBV6-2 or TRBV6-3; 7 bases match TRBD2. The germline V gene encodes CDR1 MNHEY and CDR2 SVGEGT. The V gene end was trimmed by 2 bases and the J gene end by 4 bases; junction bases not matched to a gene: 1. This CDR3 comprises 13 residues.

The chain joins TRBV4-3 to TRBJ1-2; no clear D. CDR3 size: 13 residues. Between the trimmed V and J ends, which lost 0 bases and 8 bases, there was a span of 10 bases. CDR1 and CDR2 from the germline V gene are LGHNA and YSLEER. In DNA form, the CDR3 reads TGCGCCAGCAGCCAAGATTCGAGCGCGGGCTACACCTTC. Translating gives CASSQDSSAGYTF.

The V call is TRBV3-1 (or the pseudogene TRBV3-2), the J call TRBJ1-4, with D unresolved. Looked up from germline, CDR1 is LGHDT and CDR2 is YNNKEL (reference sequence). This CDR3 contains 15 residues. With 0 bases removed from V and 6 bases from J, the gap between germline ends came to 11 bases. The CDR3 region is CASSQDSGIDEKLFF. CDR3 sequence (DNA): TGTGCCAGCAGCCAAGATTCGGGAATAGATGAAAAACTGTTTTTT.

The chain is built from TRBV30 and TRBJ1-2; possible D gene TRBD1, 6 bases. Trimming left V 0 bases short and J 1 base short, with 21 bases between. The CDR3 has 18 amino acids. Germline assignment: CDR1 GTSNPN and CDR2 SVGIG (reference sequence). The CDR3 DNA follows: TGTGCCTGGAGTGTAGTAGTTAATCGACAGGTCTTTAACTATGGCTACACCTTC. Its protein product is CAWSVVVNRQVFNYGYTF.

The chain is built from TRBV18 and TRBJ1-1, with a possible D match to TRBD1 (5 bases). V was shortened by 5 bases and J by 0 bases, with 16 bases between the two germline ends. Germline assignment: CDR1 KGHSH and CDR2 LQKENI. The CDR3 has 16 residues. The DNA of the CDR3 is TGTGCCAGCTCATTTGCTCCGACAGCCTTGAACACTGAAGCTTTCTTT. It translates to CASSFAPTALNTEAFF.

V usage is TRBV18 and J usage is TRBJ2-7; 10 bases are a match to TRBD1. Looked up from germline, CDR1 is KGHSH and CDR2 is LQKENI. Unmatched junction bases numbered 4, after V lost 0 bases and J lost 2 bases. The CDR3 has 16 residues. In DNA form, the CDR3 reads TGTGCCAGCTCACCACCGATGGGACAGGGGCCCTACGAGCAGTACTTC. As protein: CASSPPMGQGPYEQYF.

The table lists this clone with a count of one. The chain employs TRBV29-1 and TRBJ1-2; D is unclear. This CDR3 spans 10 amino acids. CDR1 SQVTM and CDR2 ANQGSEA come from the germline V gene. The V end lost 7 bases, the J end lost 5 bases, and 8 bases lay between the germline ends. The CDR3 DNA is TGCAGCGCGGGTCAGTATGGCTACACCTTC. Its protein is CSAGQYGYTF.

This rearrangement joins TRBV24-1 to TRBJ1-4; a possible D gene is TRBD1 (6 bases). Trimming shortened V by 3 bases and J by 2 bases, and 15 bases separated the two germline ends. The CDR3 extends over 17 amino acids. Germline CDR1 reads KGHDR; CDR2 reads SFDVKD. The CDR3 spells CATSDKRTDCTNEKLFF. CDR3 DNA: TGTGCCACCAGTGATAAACGGACAGACTGCACTAATGAAAAACTGTTTTTT.

The CDR3 bases are TGCGCCAGCACCGGGGAGGACCAAATCTCTGGGGCCAACGTCCTGACTTTC. Protein product: CASTGEDQISGANVLTF. The J gene is TRBJ2-6, the V gene TRBV23-1; D may be TRBD2 (6 bases). TRBV23-1 has ORF status, its function being uncertain. The ends were cut back, 7 bases at V and 0 bases at J, with 16 bases in the middle. The CDR3 has 17 amino acids.

The V gene is TRBV6-5, the J gene TRBJ1-4; a weak D match, TRBD1 (6 bases). Germline V gene sequence: CDR1 MNHEY, CDR2 SVGAGI. The CDR3 consists of 14 residues. V lost 6 bases to trimming and J lost 7 bases, with 15 bases between them. CDR3 sequence: CASSPRGGREKLFF. The CDR3 DNA reads as TGTGCCAGCAGCCCACGAGGGGGTCGTGAAAAACTGTTTTTT.

The rearrangement links TRBV15 to TRBJ1-5; D may be TRBD1 (6 bases). This CDR3 is built from 15 residues. V was shortened by 0 bases and J by 7 bases, with 13 bases between the two germline ends. Per germline, CDR1 LNHNV and CDR2 YYDKDF (reference sequence). In DNA form, the CDR3 reads TGTGCCACCAGCAGAGATCATACAGGGAGCCAGCCCCAGCATTTT. It codes for CATSRDHTGSQPQHF.

CDR3 in DNA: TGTGCCAGCAGGTCTCAGGGGGAATACTATGGCTACACCTTC. Amino acid sequence: CASRSQGEYYGYTF. This sequence joins TRBV27 and TRBJ1-2, with 7 bases lining up with TRBD1. This CDR3 is built from 14 residues. Germline values: CDR1 MNHEY, CDR2 SMNVEV (reference sequence). J gave up 3 bases and V 6 bases, and 7 bases lay outside the gene matches.

The chain couples TRBV25-1 to TRBJ1-1; TRBD1 is a possible D gene (6 bases). The germline CDR1 and CDR2 sequences are MGHDK and SYGVNS. The CDR3 extends over 15 amino acids. V shed 9 bases and J shed 4 bases, with 21 bases lying between them. The CDR3 coding sequence is TGTGCCAGTACCCAAACAGGGTTGACAAGCACTGAAGCTTTCTTT. It translates to CASTQTGLTSTEAFF.

The chain joins TRBV9 to TRBJ2-1, with 7 nucleotides matching TRBD2. The ends lost 0 bases at V and 10 bases at J; junction bases unmatched: 13. The CDR3 consists of 16 residues. The germline gives CDR1 SGDLS, CDR2 YYNGEE. The CDR3 loop is CASSVGGGGSMKEQFF. The CDR3 DNA is TGTGCCAGCAGCGTAGGGGGCGGGGGAAGTATGAAGGAGCAGTTCTTC.

This clone was observed a few times. V is TRBV6-2 or TRBV6-3 and J is TRBJ1-4, with 7 nucleotides matching TRBD1. V dropped 5 bases and J dropped 8; count of bases not matched to a gene: 8. This CDR3 has 14 residues. The germline V gene encodes CDR1 MNHEY and CDR2 SVGEGT. The CDR3 sequence is CASSQDRVREKLFF. The CDR3 DNA is TGTGCCAGCAGTCAAGACAGGGTACGAGAAAAACTGTTTTTT.

The rearrangement links TRBV6-2 or TRBV6-3 to TRBJ1-5; unclear D gene. CDR3 length: 14 amino acids. With 2 bases removed from V and 3 bases from J, the gap between germline ends came to 8 bases. Germline V CDR1 and CDR2: MNHEY, SVGEGT. The CDR3 DNA reads TGTGCCAGCAGTTACACCAGAAACAATCAGCCCCAGCATTTT. As protein: CASSYTRNNQPQHF.

The gene calls are TRBV12-5 and TRBJ1-5; D call uncertain. Germline V gives CDR1 LGHNT, CDR2 FRNRAP. V lost 5 bases and J 5 bases, leaving 16 bases between the germline ends. This CDR3 is built from 15 residues. The CDR3 coding sequence is TGTGCTAGTGGTCTCGGGGTAAATGGCGATCAGCCCCAGCATTTT. Residues: CASGLGVNGDQPQHF.

This chain connects TRBV5-5 to TRBJ1-4, with TRBD1 as a possible D gene (5 bases). The CDR3 is 14 residues long. Germline V CDR1 and CDR2: SGHKS, YYEKEE (reference sequence). The ends were cut back, 0 bases at V and 7 bases at J, with 10 bases in the middle. CDR3 bases: TGTGCCAGCAGCTTGGGGCAGGGAGGTGAAAAACTGTTTTTT. This translates into CASSLGQGGEKLFF.

J is TRBJ1-6 and V is TRBV9; TRBD1 agrees at 7 bases. The CDR3 loop spans 15 amino acids. Trimming removed 4 bases from V and 9 bases from J; junction bases left unmatched: 10. In germline, CDR1 is SGDLS, CDR2 YYNGEE. The DNA for the CDR3 is TGTGCCAGCAGCAGCCGGGGGACAGAAAGTTCACCCCTCCACTTT. Translating it yields CASSSRGTESSPLHF.

This clone appeared once. V is TRBV15 and J is TRBJ1-3, with D unresolved. Per germline, CDR1 LNHNV and CDR2 YYDKDF (reference sequence). The CDR3 loop spans 17 amino acids. V lost 0 bases to trimming and J lost 0 bases, with 12 bases between them. The CDR3 DNA follows: TGTGCCACCAGCAGAGATCTGGTGGAGATCTCTGGAAACACCATATATTTT. This gives the protein CATSRDLVEISGNTIYF.

The chain carries TRBV10-1 and TRBJ1-5; TRBD1 might be the D (5 bases). V was trimmed by 5 bases and J by 4 bases, leaving 33 bases between them. From germline, CDR1 is WNHNN and CDR2 SYGVQD (reference sequence). The CDR3 is made up of 21 amino acids. For the CDR3, the DNA is TGCGCCAGCAGTCTAAGTGAGAGGATGGCAGGGATACGGTCGGTAAATCAGCCCCAGCATTTT. Amino acids: CASSLSERMAGIRSVNQPQHF.

The V and J genes are TRBV30 and TRBJ1-2, with D maybe TRBD1 (6 bases). Deletions cut 4 bases from V and 4 bases from J, with 16 bases between. Germline CDR1 and CDR2: GTSNPN and SVGIG (reference sequence). The CDR3 runs 14 residues. CDR3 residues: CAWKNRAGGYGYTF. The CDR3 nucleotides are TGTGCCTGGAAAAACAGGGCGGGAGGCTATGGCTACACCTTC.

J is TRBJ1-1 and V is TRBV9; unclear D gene. The germline CDR1 and CDR2 sequences are SGDLS and YYNGEE. Trimming pared 0 bases from V and 2 bases from J, leaving 11 bases between. This CDR3 region has 15 residues. CDR3 sequence: CASSVAVELNTEAFF. The CDR3, as DNA: TGTGCCAGCAGCGTAGCCGTAGAATTAAACACTGAAGCTTTCTTT. The whole variable domain, remainder taken from reference TRBV9 and TRBJ1-1, is DSGVTQTPKHLITATGQRVTLRCSPRSGDLSVYWYQQSLDQGLQFLIQYYNGEERAKGNILERFSAQQFPDLHSELNLSSLELGDSALYFCASSVAVELNTEAFFGQGTRLTVV.

On this clone itself: Within the sample, other DNA sequences also encode this same CDR3. The chain uses TRBV19 and TRBJ1-5, with D hard to call. CDR3 length: 14 residues. V gave up 5 bases and J gave up 0 bases, with 8 bases separating them. Germline CDR1 and CDR2: LNHDA and SQIVND (reference sequence). The CDR3: CASSDTTSNQPQHF. As DNA, the CDR3 is TGTGCCAGTAGTGACACGACTAGCAATCAGCCCCAGCATTTT.

This clone was seen once. The chain combines TRBV7-9 with TRBJ1-5; weak D call: TRBD1 (6 bases). Deletions cut 5 bases from V and 6 bases from J, with 14 bases between. Germline V lookup: CDR1 SEHNR, CDR2 FQNEAQ (reference sequence). The CDR3 contains 14 residues. CDR3 residues: CASSPAGAIQPQHF. In DNA form, the CDR3 reads TGTGCCAGCAGCCCTGCAGGGGCCATTCAGCCCCAGCATTTT.

The chain is built from TRBV28 and TRBJ1-1; TRBD1 aligns across 9 bases. V dropped 6 bases and J dropped 1; count of bases not matched to a gene: 3. The germline V gene encodes CDR1 MDHEN and CDR2 SYDVKM. CDR3 length: 14 residues. The CDR3 nucleotides read TGTGCCAGCAGCTCGGGACAGGGGAACACTGAAGCTTTCTTT. Protein product: CASSSGQGNTEAFF.

In DNA form, the CDR3 reads TGTGCCAGCTCACCACAAGGGACAGCTTCTAACTATGGCTACACCTTC. As protein: CASSPQGTASNYGYTF. The chain uses TRBV18 and TRBJ1-2, with 7 nucleotides matching TRBD1. The germline V gene has CDR1 KGHSH and CDR2 LQKENI. The ends lost 1 base at V and 0 bases at J; junction bases unmatched: 5. The CDR3 sequence is 16 residues long.